A single sample is the source of the 2 T cell receptor beta chains below, sequenced in a study of blood T cell repertoires in COVID-19 (dated by TCRdb to 2020 to 2021). Libraries were built with the immunoSEQ multiplex PCR assay. TCRdb holds this immuneACCESS table with in-frame rearrangements only. Some clones are missing; in checked studies, unresolved V genes explain under half, and the rest has no known cause. This sample holds some 150,000 clones; about 88% were observed only once. The ten largest account for 2.6% of the sample. Source material: peripheral blood. These receptors were collected from a human donor with acute or convalescent COVID-19. The donor label of this sample is uncertain.

The chain uses TRBV24-1 and TRBJ1-1, with TRBD1 matching over 7 bases. The CDR3 has 13 residues. CDR1 and CDR2 from the germline V gene are KGHDR and SFDVKD. J lost 1 base, V lost 7 bases, and 2 bases had no gene match. The DNA for the CDR3 is TGTGCCACCAGCGGGACAGCGAACACTGAAGCTTTCTTT. Protein sequence: CATSGTANTEAFF.

This clone was detected a few times. J is TRBJ1-1 and V is TRBV3-1 (or the pseudogene TRBV3-2), with a weak D call TRBD1 (6 bases). The CDR3 sequence is 13 residues long. The ends were cut back, 3 bases at V and 5 bases at J, with 10 bases in the middle. Germline-derived CDR1 and CDR2 are LGHDT and YNNKEL (reference sequence). In DNA, the CDR3 is TGTGCCAGCAGCCAGGGGGCGGATACTGAAGCTTTCTTT. Its protein product is CASSQGADTEAFF.